This TCR beta chain was recovered during a study of T cell responses to AZD1222 COVID-19 vaccine. A word on this clone: As yet, its antigen is unknown.

Repertoires were generated with immunoSEQ multiplex PCR, while TCRdb's copy carries only in-frame clones and drops some. The table has 130,000 or so clones, 80% to 90% seen once; the top ten hold approximately 3%. The J segment lost 4 bases and the V segment lost 3 bases, leaving 6 bases of the junction unmatched. This CDR3 is built from 15 residues. Germline V gene data show CDR1 as MNHEY and CDR2 as SVGAGI. General study points: AZD1222 recipients seropositive at baseline numbered only 5 to 7. The donor cohort was predominantly white British with a female majority, and clonal diversity may have been underestimated. Two doses of AZD1222 preceded a rise in Spike-specific TCR breadth and depth. The reported proportion of spike-specific TCRs targeting unmutated variant regions was nearly half.

The V gene is TRBV6-5, the J gene TRBJ2-1, with 7 nucleotides matching TRBD1. The TCR originated in an adult in good health. Sequences were derived from peripheral blood, sampled on day 0 of AZD1222 vaccination. This chain's CDR3 is CASSYSQGTYNEQFF. The CDR3 region has the DNA TGTGCCAGCAGTTATTCACAGGGGACATACAATGAGCAGTTCTTC.